Included here is one T cell receptor beta chain sequence, with context. Original data processing: Reference gene primer amplification in the assay estimated nucleated cell counts. Some clones are missing from TCRdb's copy, which holds only in-frame ones; the method was immunoSEQ multiplex PCR. The V and J calls and the clone size are those of that table, but D and trimming were determined from the DNA. The sample carries fewer than 200,000 clones, 70% to 90% recorded once. This sample stems from a study of blood T cell repertoires in COVID-19. Germline V lookup: CDR1 KGHSH, CDR2 LQKENI. This CDR3 is built from 16 residues. V shed 1 base and J 2 bases; nucleotides not matched to a gene: 6.

The specimen sequenced was peripheral blood. The J gene is TRBJ1-2, the V gene TRBV18; 8 positions match TRBD1. This clonotype was obtained from a man aged 50 to 60 with active or convalescent COVID-19. The chain's CDR3 is CASSPQFSGGNYGYTF. DNA for the CDR3: TGTGCCAGCTCACCACAGTTTTCAGGGGGCAACTATGGCTACACCTTC.